This T cell receptor beta chain is drawn from a study of a mutant IDH1 vaccine in newly diagnosed glioma. Background on the study: The study started vaccination 4-6 weeks after radiotherapy alone, or with temozolomide cycles.

Some clones are missing from TCRdb's copy, which holds only in-frame ones; the method was immunoSEQ multiplex PCR. The table lists over 75,000 clones, more than 80% of them singletons, with 4% to 5.5% in the top ten. Concerning this clone: What it binds is unknown.

J lost 6 bases, V lost 3 bases, and 1 base had no gene match. Looked up from germline, CDR1 is SGHNT and CDR2 is YYREEE (reference sequence). CDR3 size: 12 residues. Time point defined: week 47, end of study. Mutant IDH1 20-mer peptide, at 300 ug, made up each vaccine dose, with topical imiquimod. New WHO grade 3 or 4 astrocytomas that were IDH1-mutant and ATRX-lost occurred in the donors. V and J are TRBV5-4 and TRBJ1-2; 8 bases are a match to TRBD1. Sample: PBMCs, taken from a glioma patient whose treatment included an IDH1 peptide vaccine. The sequence came from a man aged 40-50 years with glioma. Written as DNA, the CDR3 is TGTGCCAGCAGCTGGACAGGGAATGGCTACACCTTC. Translation gives CASSWTGNGYTF.